Listed here are 3 T cell receptor beta chains from one sample, sequenced in a study of identical twins. MiXCR, applied by TCRdb to the 5' RACE reads, yields one record per CDR3 protein. Among 1.5 million or so distinct CDR3 sequences listed, more than 30% were seen once. Sequencing input: cord blood. These receptors all come from a newborn girl in good health.

In this sample, this clonotype turned up many times. This CDR3 reads CSVEVTGLGEQYF. CDR3 DNA: TGCAGCGTTGAAGTCACGGGCCTCGGCGAGCAGTACTTC. The V call is TRBV29-1, the J call TRBJ2-7; D remains ambiguous. V was pared by 1 base and J by 6 bases, with 13 bases between. The germline V gene encodes CDR1 SQVTM and CDR2 ANQGSEA. The CDR3 spans 13 residues.

Of note for this clonotype: This could be a read error, since a much larger clone is one nucleotide away. V usage is TRBV28 and J usage is TRBJ2-1; 12 nucleotides agree with TRBD2. The CDR3 extends over 15 amino acids. Germline V gives CDR1 MDHEN, CDR2 SYDVKM. The V gene end was trimmed by 6 bases and the J gene end by 7 bases; junction bases not matched to a gene: 7. The CDR3 coding sequence is TGTGCCAGCAGGTTCCCCGGACTAGCGGGAAATGAGCAGTTCTTC. Its translation is CASRFPGLAGNEQFF. Together with reference TRBV28 and TRBJ2-1, the CDR3 gives the full variable domain: DVKVTQSSRYLVKRTGEKVFLECVQDMDHENMFWYRQDPGLGLRLIYFSYDVKMKEKGDIPEGYSVSREKKERFSLILESASTNQTSMYLCASRFPGLAGNEQFFGPGTRLTVL.

This chain connects TRBV29-1 to TRBJ1-5; no firm D call. The CDR3 runs to 15 residues. V lost 4 bases to trimming and J lost 3 bases, with 16 bases between them. The germline V gene encodes CDR1 SQVTM and CDR2 ANQGSEA. CDR3 residues: CSVVVENSYNQPQHF. The CDR3, as DNA: TGCAGCGTTGTGGTGGAGAACAGTTACAATCAGCCCCAGCATTTT.